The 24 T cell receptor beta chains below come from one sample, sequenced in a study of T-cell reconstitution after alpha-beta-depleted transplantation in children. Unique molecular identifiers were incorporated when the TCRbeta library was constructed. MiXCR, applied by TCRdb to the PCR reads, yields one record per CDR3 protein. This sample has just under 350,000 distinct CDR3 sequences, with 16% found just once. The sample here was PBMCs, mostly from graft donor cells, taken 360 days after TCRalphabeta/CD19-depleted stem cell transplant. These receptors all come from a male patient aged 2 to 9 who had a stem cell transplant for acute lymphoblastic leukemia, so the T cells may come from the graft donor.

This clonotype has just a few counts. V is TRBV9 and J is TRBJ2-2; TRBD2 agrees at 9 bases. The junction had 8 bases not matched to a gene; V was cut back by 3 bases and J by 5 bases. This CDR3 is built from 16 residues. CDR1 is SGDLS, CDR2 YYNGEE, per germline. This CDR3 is CASSAVSGRGTGELFF. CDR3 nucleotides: TGTGCCAGCAGCGCAGTTAGCGGGAGAGGTACCGGGGAGCTGTTTTTT.

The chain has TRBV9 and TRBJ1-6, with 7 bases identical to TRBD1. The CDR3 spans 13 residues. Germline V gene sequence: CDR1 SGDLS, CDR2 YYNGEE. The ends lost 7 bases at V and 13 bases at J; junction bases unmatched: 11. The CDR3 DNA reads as TGTGCCAGCTCCCCAGGGGGTCGGGTCCCCCTCCACTTT. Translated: CASSPGGRVPLHF. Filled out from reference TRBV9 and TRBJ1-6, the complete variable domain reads DSGVTQTPKHLITATGQRVTLRCSPRSGDLSVYWYQQSLDQGLQFLIQYYNGEERAKGNILERFSAQQFPDLHSELNLSSLELGDSALYFCASSPGGRVPLHFGNGTRLTVT.

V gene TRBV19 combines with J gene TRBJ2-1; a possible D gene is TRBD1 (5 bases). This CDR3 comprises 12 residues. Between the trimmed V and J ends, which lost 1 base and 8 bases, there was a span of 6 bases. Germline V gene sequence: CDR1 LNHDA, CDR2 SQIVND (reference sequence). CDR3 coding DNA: TGTGCCAGTAGTATAGCAGGGTATGAGCAGTTCTTC. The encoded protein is CASSIAGYEQFF.

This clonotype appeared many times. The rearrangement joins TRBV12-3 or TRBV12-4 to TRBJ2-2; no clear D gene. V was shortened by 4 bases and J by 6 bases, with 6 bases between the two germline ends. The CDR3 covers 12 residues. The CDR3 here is CASSWVAGELFF. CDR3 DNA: TGTGCCAGCAGTTGGGTAGCCGGGGAGCTGTTTTTT.

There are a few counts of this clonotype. The CDR3, as DNA: TGTGCCAGCAGTGGCCGGGACAGGGGGTCCTACGAGCAGTACTTC. Its protein is CASSGRDRGSYEQYF. This chain joins TRBV6-1 and TRBJ2-7; 11 bases line up with TRBD1. From germline, CDR1 is MNHNS and CDR2 SASEGT. The ends lost 4 bases at V and 1 base at J; junction bases unmatched: 3. The CDR3 is 15 amino acids.

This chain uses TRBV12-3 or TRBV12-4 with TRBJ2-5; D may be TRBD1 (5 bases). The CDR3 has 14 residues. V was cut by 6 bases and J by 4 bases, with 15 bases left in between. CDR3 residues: CASSSTARGETQYF. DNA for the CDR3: TGTGCCAGCAGCTCGACAGCTAGGGGAGAGACCCAGTACTTC.

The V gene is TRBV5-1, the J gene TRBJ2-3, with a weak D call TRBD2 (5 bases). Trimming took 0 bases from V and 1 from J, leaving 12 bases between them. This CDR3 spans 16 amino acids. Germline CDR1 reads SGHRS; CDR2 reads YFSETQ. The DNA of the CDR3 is TGCGCCAGCAGCTTGGTCGCACTAGTTGGCACAGATACGCAGTATTTT. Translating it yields CASSLVALVGTDTQYF.

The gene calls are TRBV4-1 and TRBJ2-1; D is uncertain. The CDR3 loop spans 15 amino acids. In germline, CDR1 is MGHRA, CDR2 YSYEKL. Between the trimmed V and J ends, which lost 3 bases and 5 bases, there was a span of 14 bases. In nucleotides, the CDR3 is TGCGCCAGCAGCCAGTTCAGGTTTGGGGACAATGAGCAGTTCTTC. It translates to CASSQFRFGDNEQFF.

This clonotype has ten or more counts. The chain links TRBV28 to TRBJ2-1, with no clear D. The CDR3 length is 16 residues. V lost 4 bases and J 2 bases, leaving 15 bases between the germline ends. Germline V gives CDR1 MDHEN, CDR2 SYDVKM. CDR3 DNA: TGTGCCAGCAGTTCCCCCCTCAAGGTCACCTACAATGAGCAGTTCTTC. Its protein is CASSSPLKVTYNEQFF. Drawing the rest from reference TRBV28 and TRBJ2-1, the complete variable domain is DVKVTQSSRYLVKRTGEKVFLECVQDMDHENMFWYRQDPGLGLRLIYFSYDVKMKEKGDIPEGYSVSREKKERFSLILESASTNQTSMYLCASSSPLKVTYNEQFFGPGTRLTVL.

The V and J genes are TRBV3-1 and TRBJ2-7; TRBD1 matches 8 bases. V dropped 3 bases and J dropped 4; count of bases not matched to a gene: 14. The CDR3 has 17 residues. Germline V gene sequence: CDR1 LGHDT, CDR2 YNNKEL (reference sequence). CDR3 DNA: TGTGCCAGCAGCCACCTCGAGGGAGACAGGGGATTGTACGAGCAGTACTTC. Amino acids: CASSHLEGDRGLYEQYF.

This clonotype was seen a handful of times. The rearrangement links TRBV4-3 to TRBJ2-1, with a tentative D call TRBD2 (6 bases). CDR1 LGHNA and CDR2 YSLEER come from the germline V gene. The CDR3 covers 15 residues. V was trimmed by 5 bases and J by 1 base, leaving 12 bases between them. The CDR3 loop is CASSDSGLSYNEQFF. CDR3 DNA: TGCGCCAGCAGCGATAGCGGTCTGTCCTACAATGAGCAGTTCTTC.

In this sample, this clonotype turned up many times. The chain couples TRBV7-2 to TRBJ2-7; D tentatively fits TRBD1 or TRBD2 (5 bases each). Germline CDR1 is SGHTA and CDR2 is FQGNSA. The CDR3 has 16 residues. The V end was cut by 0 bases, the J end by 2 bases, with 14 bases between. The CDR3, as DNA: TGTGCCAGCAGCTTAGCTGGGGGAGCAGTTCCCTACGAGCAGTACTTC. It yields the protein CASSLAGGAVPYEQYF.

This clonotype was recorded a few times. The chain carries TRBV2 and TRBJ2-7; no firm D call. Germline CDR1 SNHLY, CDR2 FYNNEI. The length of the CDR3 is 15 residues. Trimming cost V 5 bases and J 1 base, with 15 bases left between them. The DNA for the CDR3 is TGTGCCAGCAGTCCAAGTGCGGAGTCGTCCTACGAGCAGTACTTC. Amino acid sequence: CASSPSAESSYEQYF.

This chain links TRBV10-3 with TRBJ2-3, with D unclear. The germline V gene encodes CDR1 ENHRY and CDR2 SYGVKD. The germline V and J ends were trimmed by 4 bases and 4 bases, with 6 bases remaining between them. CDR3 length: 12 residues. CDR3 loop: CAISGGADTQYF. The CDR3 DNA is TGTGCCATCAGTGGAGGAGCAGATACGCAGTATTTT.

The CDR3 here is CSAPGTGVTNQPQHF. The CDR3 DNA follows: TGCAGTGCACCCGGGACAGGGGTCACCAATCAGCCCCAGCATTTT. This chain uses TRBV20-1 with TRBJ1-5; 10 bases are a match to TRBD1. The CDR3 length is 15 residues. The trim removed 6 bases at V and 3 bases at J, leaving 8 bases unmatched. Germline assignment: CDR1 DFQATT and CDR2 SNEGSKA (reference sequence).

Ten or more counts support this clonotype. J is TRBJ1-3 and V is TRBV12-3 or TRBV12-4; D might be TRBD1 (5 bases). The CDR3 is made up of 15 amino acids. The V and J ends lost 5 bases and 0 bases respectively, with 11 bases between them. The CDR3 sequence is CASSAGTYSGNTIYF. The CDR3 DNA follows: TGTGCCAGCAGTGCCGGGACCTACTCTGGAAACACCATATATTTT.

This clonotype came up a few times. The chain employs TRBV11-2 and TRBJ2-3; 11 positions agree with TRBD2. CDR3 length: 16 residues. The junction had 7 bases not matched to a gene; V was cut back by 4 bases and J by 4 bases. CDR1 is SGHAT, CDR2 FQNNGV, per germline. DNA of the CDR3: TGTGCCAGCAGCTCCCAACTAGCGGGAGTCCCAGATACGCAGTATTTT. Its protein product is CASSSQLAGVPDTQYF.

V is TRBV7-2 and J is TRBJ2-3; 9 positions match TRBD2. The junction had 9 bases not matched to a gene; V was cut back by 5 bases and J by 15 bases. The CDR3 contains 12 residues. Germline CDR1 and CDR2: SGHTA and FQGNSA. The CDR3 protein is CASSHRRAGGYF. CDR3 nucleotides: TGTGCCAGCAGCCATCGAAGAGCGGGAGGATATTTT.

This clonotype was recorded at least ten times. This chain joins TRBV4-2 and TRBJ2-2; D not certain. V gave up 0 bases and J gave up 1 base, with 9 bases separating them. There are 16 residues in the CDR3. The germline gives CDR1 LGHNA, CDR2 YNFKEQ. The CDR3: CASSQEVSKNTGELFF. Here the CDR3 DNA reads TGTGCCAGCAGCCAAGAGGTCAGCAAGAACACCGGGGAGCTGTTTTTT.

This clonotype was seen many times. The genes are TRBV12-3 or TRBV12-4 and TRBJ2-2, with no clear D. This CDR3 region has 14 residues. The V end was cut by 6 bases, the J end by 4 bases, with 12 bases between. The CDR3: CASSYGRVTGELFF. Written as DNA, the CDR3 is TGTGCCAGCAGCTACGGACGGGTCACCGGGGAGCTGTTTTTT.

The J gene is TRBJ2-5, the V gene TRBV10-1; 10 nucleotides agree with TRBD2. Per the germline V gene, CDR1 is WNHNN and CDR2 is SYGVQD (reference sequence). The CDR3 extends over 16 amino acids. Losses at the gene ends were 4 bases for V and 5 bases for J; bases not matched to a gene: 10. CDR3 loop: CASSAEAGGPGETQYF. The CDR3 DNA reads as TGCGCCAGCAGTGCGGAAGCGGGAGGGCCAGGGGAGACCCAGTACTTC.

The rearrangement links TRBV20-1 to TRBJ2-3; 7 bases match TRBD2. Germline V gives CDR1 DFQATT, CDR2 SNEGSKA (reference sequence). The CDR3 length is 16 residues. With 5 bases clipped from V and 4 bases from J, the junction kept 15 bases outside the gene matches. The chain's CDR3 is CSAVPTTSPGPDTQYF. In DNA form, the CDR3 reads TGCAGTGCTGTCCCTACGACTAGCCCTGGGCCAGATACGCAGTATTTT.

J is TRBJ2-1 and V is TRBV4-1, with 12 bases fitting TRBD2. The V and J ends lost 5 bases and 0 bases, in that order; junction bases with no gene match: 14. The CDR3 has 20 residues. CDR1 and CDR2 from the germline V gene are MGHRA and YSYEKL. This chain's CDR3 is CASSFRTSGDTHSSYNEQFF. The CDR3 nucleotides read TGCGCCAGCAGCTTCAGGACTAGCGGGGATACCCACAGCTCCTACAATGAGCAGTTCTTC.

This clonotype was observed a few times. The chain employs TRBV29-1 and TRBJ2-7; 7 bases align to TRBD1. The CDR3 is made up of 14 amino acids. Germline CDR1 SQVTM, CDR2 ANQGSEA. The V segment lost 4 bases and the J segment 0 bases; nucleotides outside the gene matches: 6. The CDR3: CSVGLTGSSYEQYF. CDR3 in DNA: TGCAGCGTTGGCCTGACAGGGAGCTCCTACGAGCAGTACTTC.